Described below is a single TCR beta chain sequence and its context. Its antigen remains unknown. The germline V gene encodes CDR1 SGHAT and CDR2 FQDESV (reference sequence). V lost 4 bases and J lost 5, with 5 bases in between. The CDR3 consists of 11 residues. The sample originates from a study of molecular identifiers for immune sequencing clone quantification. Overall study results and limits: Spiked Jurkat TCR RNA originating from one cell could reportedly be identified amid one million naive cells.

One entry per CDR3 protein, called by TCRdb with MiXCR from the PCR reads. The sample has a few hundred thousand distinct CDR3 sequences, about 20% seen once. The rearrangement links TRBV11-1 to TRBJ2-5; D gene unclear. This TCR was sampled from a human donor in good health. Some libraries in this study had Jurkat cell RNA spiked in. The sequenced sample was naive CD8+ T cells from blood, with Jurkat cell RNA spiked in. The subset here: FACS-sorted CD8+CD4-CCR7+CD45RA+ naive T cells. The CDR3 region is CASSSKETQYF. The CDR3 DNA sequence: TGTGCCAGCAGCTCGAAGGAGACCCAGTACTTC.